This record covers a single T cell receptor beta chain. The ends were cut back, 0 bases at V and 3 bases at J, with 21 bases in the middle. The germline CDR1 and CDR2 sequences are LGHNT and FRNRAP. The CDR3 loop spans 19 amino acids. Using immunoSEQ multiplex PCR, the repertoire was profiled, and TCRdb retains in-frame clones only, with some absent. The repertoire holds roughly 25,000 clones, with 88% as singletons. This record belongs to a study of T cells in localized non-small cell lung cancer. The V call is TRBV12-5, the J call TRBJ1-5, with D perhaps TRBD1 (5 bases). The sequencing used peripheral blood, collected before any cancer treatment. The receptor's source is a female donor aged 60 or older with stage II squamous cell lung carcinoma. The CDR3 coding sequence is TGTGCTAGTGGTTTGGTACTAGTAAGAGGGACCCCCCTCAATCAGCCCCAGCATTTT. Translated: CASGLVLVRGTPLNQPQHF.